The clone carrying this TCR beta chain has just one count. The antigen is undetermined. The length of the CDR3 is 15 residues. In germline, CDR1 is SGHTA, CDR2 FQGNSA. V lost 0 bases and J lost 2, with 11 bases in between. This specimen belongs to a study of lymphopenia after photon versus proton radiotherapy. Overall study findings and caveats: Authors raise, but do not show, better survival with proton therapy. Under photons, naive T cells and diversity fell while effector/memory populations rose.

TCRdb's copy holds only in-frame clones and misses some; the assay was immunoSEQ multiplex PCR. The sample has about 24,000 clones; over 80% are singletons. The V and J genes are TRBV7-2 and TRBJ2-7, with D possibly being TRBD2 (6 bases). The receptor comes from a woman between 70 and 85 years old with pancreatic cancer. Sequenced here: peripheral blood, sampled from a patient treated with proton-based radiotherapy. CDR3 DNA: TGTGCCAGCAGCTTAGCGGGGGGACCGACCTACGAGCAGTACTTC. Translation: CASSLAGGPTYEQYF. The full variable domain, rest sourced from reference TRBV7-2 and TRBJ2-7, is GAGVSQSPSNKVTEKGKDVELRCDPISGHTALYWYRQSLGQGLEFLIYFQGNSAPDKSGLPSDRFSAERTGGSVSTLTIQRTQQEDSAVYLCASSLAGGPTYEQYFGPGTRLTVT.